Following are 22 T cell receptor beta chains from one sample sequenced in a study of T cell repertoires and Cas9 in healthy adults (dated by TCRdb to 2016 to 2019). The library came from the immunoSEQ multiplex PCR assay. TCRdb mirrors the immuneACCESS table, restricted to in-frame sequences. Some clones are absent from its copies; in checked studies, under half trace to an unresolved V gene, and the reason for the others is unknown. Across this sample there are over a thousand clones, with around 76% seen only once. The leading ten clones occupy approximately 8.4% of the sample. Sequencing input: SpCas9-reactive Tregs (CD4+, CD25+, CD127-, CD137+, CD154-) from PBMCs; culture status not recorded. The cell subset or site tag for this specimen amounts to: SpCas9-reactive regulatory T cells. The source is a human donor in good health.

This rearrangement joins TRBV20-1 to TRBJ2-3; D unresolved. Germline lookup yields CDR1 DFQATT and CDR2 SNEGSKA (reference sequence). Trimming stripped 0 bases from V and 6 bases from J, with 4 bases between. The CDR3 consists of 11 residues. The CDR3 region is CSAREGDTQYF. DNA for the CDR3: TGCAGTGCTAGAGAGGGGGATACGCAGTATTTT.

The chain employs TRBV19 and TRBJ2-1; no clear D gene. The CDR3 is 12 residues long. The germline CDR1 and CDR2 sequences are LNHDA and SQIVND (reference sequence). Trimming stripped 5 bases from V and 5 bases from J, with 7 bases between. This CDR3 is CASSPVDNEQFF. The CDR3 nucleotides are TGTGCCAGTAGTCCGGTAGACAATGAGCAGTTCTTC.

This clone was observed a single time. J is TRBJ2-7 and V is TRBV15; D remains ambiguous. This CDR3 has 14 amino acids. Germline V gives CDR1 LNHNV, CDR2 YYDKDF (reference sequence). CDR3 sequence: CATSRDVLSYEQYV. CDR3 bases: TGTGCCACCAGCAGAGACGTCCTCTCCTACGAGCAGTACGTT.

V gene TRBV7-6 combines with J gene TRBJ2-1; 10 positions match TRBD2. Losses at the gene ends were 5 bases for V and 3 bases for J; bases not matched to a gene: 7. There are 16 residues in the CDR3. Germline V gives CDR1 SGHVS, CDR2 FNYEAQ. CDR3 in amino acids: CASSPRGLAVYNEQFF. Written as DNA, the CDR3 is TGTGCCAGCAGCCCCCGCGGACTAGCGGTCTACAATGAGCAGTTCTTC.

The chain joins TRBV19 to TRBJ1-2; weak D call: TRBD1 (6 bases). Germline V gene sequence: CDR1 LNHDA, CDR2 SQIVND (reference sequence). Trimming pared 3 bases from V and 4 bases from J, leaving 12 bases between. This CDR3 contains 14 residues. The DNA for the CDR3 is TGTGCCAGTAGTATTCAGGGGCCTTTCTATGGCTACACCTTC. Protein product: CASSIQGPFYGYTF.

The CDR3 region has the DNA TGTGCCAGCTTTAAGATCTTACCAGGAAAGACCTATGGCTACACCTTC. Amino acid sequence: CASFKILPGKTYGYTF. The V gene is TRBV5-4, the J gene TRBJ1-2; D is unresolved. Germline assignment: CDR1 SGHNT and CDR2 YYREEE (reference sequence). This CDR3 is 16 amino acids long. V was trimmed by 7 bases and J by 4 bases, leaving 23 bases between them.

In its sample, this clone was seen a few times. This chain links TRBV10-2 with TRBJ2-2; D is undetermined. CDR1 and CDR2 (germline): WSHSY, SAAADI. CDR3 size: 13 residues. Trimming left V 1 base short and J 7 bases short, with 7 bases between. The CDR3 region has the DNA TGCGCCAGCAGTGAGTGGGCGGACGGGGAGCTGTTTTTT. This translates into CASSEWADGELFF.

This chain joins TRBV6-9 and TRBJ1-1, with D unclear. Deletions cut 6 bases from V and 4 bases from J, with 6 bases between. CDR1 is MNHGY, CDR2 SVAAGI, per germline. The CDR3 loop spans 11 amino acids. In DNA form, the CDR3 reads TGTGCCAGCAGGATGATCACTGAAGCTTTCTTT. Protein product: CASRMITEAFF.

In DNA, the CDR3 is TGTGCCAGCAGCCTAACAGGGGATAGTACACCCCTCCACTTT. Residues: CASSLTGDSTPLHF. The chain joins TRBV28 to TRBJ1-6, with 7 bases fitting TRBD1. After removal of 6 bases from V and 11 bases from J, the junction contained 10 bases not matched to a gene. Per germline, CDR1 MDHEN and CDR2 SYDVKM. This CDR3 spans 14 amino acids.

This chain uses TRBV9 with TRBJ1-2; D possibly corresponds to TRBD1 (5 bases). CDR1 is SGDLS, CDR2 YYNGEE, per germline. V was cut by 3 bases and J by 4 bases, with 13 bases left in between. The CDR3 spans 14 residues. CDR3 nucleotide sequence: TGTGCCAGCAGCGGTTCGGGGCTAGTCTATGGCTACACCTTC. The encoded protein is CASSGSGLVYGYTF.

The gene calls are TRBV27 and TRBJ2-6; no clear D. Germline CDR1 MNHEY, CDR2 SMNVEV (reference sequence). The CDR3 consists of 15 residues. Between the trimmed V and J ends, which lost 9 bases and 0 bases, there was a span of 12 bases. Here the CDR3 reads CASGDRSSGANVLTF. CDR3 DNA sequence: TGTGCCAGTGGCGATAGGAGCTCTGGGGCCAACGTCCTGACTTTC.

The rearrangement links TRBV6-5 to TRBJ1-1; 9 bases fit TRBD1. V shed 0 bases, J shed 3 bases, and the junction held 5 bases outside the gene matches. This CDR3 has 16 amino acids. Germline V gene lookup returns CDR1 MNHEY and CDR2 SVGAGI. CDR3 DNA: TGTGCCAGCAGTTACTCCCTGGGACAGGGCTACACTGAAGCTTTCTTT. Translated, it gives CASSYSLGQGYTEAFF.

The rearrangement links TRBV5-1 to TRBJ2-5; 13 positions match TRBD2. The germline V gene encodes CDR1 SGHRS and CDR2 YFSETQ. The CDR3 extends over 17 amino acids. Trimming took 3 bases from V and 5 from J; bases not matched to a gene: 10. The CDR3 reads CASSYQLAGGGVETQYF. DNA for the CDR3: TGCGCCAGCAGCTATCAACTAGCGGGAGGGGGAGTGGAGACCCAGTACTTC.

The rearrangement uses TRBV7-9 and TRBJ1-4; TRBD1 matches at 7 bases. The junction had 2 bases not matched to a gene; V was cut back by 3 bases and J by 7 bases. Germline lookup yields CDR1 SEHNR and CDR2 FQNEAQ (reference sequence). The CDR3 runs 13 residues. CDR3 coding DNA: TGTGCCAGCAGCTTTTCAGGGGGTGAAAAACTGTTTTTT. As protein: CASSFSGGEKLFF.

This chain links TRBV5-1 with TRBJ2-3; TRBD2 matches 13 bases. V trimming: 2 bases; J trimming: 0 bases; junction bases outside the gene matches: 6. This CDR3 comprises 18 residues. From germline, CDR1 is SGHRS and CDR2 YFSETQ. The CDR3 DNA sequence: TGCGCCAGCAGCTTCCAACCGGGACTAGCGGGGAGCACAGATACGCAGTATTTT. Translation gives CASSFQPGLAGSTDTQYF.

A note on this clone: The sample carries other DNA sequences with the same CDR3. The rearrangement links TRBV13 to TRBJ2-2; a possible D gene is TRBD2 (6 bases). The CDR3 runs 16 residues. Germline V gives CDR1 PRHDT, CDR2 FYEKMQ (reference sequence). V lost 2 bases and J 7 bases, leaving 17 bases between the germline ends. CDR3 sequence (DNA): TGTGCCAGCAGCTTAAGAGGTGGAGGGCTTCTCGGGGAGCTGTTTTTT. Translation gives CASSLRGGGLLGELFF. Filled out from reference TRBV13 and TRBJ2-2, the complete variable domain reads AAGVIQSPRHLIKEKRETATLKCYPIPRHDTVYWYQQGPGQDPQFLISFYEKMQSDKGSIPDRFSAQQFSDYHSELNMSSLELGDSALYFCASSLRGGGLLGELFFGEGSRLTVL.

CDR3 residues: CASSWTGVNKFF. The CDR3 DNA reads as TGTGCCAGCAGCTGGACAGGGGTTAATAAGTTCTTC. This chain joins TRBV11-2 and TRBJ2-1; 9 nucleotides agree with TRBD1. Trimming removed 4 bases from V and 14 bases from J; junction bases left unmatched: 6. The CDR3 spans 12 residues. Germline-derived CDR1 and CDR2 are SGHAT and FQNNGV. The full variable domain, with the rest looked up from reference TRBV11-2 and TRBJ2-1, is EAGVAQSPRYKIIEKRQSVAFWCNPISGHATLYWYQQILGQGPKLLIQFQNNGVVDDSQLPKDRFSAERLKGVDSTLKIQPAKLEDSAVYLCASSWTGVNKFFGPGTRLTVL.

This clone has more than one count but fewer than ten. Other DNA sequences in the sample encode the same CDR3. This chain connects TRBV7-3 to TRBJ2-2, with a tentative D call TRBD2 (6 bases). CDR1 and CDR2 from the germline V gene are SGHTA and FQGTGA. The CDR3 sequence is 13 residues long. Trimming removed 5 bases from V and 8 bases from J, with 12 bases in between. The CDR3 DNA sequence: TGTGCCAGCAGCAAAAGGGAGGAGGGGGAGCTGTTTTTT. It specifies CASSKREEGELFF.

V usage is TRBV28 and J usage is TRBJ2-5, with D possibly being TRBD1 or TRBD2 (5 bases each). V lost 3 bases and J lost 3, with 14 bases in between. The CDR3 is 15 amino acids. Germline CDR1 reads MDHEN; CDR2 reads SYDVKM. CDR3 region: CASSFSGSGEETQYF. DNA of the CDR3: TGTGCCAGCAGTTTTTCAGGGAGTGGTGAAGAGACCCAGTACTTC.

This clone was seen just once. DNA for the CDR3: TGTGCCAGCAGTTATAGGGCCGGGGAGCTGTTTTTT. Protein product: CASSYRAGELFF. The rearrangement uses TRBV6-5 and TRBJ2-2; D unclear. This CDR3 comprises 12 residues. The germline CDR1 and CDR2 sequences are MNHEY and SVGAGI. The V end lost 3 bases, the J end lost 6 bases, and 5 bases lay between the germline ends.

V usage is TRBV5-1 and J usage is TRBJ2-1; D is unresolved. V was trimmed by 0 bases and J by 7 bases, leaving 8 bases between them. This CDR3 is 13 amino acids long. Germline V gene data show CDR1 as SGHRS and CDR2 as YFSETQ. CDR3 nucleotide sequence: TGCGCCAGCAGCTTGGTGTCGGCAAATGAGCAGTTCTTC. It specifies CASSLVSANEQFF.

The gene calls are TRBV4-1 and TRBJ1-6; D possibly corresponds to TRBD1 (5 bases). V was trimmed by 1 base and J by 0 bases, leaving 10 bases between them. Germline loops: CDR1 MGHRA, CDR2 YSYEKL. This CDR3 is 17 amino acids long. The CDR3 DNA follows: TGCGCCAGCAGCCAAGGGGACGTCAGCTCCTATAATTCACCCCTCCACTTT. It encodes CASSQGDVSSYNSPLHF.